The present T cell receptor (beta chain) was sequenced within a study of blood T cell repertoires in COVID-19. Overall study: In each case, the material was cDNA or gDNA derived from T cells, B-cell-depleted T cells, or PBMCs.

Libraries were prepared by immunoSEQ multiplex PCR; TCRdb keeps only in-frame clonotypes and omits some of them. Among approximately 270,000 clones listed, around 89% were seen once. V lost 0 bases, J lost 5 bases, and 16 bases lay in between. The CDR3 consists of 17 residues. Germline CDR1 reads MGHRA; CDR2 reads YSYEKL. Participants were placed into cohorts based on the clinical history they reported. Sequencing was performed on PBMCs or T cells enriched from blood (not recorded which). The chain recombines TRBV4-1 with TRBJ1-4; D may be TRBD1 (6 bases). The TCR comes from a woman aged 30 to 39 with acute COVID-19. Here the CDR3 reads CASSQENGDRRNEKLFF. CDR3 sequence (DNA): TGCGCCAGCAGCCAAGAGAATGGAGACAGGAGAAATGAAAAACTGTTTTTT.